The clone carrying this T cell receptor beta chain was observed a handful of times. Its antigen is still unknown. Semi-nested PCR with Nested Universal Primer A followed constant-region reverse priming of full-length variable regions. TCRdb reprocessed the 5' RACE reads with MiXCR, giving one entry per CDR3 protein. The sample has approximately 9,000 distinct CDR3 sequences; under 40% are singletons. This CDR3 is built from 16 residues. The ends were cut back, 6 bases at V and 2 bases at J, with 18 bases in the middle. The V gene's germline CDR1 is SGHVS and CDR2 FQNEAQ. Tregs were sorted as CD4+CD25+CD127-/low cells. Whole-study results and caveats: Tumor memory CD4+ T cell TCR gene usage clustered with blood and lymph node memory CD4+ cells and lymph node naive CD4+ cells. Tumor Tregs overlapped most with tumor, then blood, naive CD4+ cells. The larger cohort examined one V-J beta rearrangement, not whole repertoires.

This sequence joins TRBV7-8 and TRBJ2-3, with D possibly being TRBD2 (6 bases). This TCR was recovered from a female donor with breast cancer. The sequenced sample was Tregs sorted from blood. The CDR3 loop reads CASRIKAGIATDTQYF. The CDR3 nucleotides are TGTGCCAGCAGAATAAAGGCGGGGATCGCCACAGATACGCAGTATTTT.